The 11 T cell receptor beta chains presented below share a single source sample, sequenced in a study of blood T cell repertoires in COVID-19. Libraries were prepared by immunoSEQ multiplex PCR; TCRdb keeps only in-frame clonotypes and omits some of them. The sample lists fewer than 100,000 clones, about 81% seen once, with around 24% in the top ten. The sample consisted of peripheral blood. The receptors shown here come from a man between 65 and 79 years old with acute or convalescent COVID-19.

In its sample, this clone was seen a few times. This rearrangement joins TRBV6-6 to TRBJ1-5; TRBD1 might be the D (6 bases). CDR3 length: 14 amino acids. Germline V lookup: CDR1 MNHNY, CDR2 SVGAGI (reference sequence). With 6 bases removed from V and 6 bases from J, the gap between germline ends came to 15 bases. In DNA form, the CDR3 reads TGTGCCAGCAGCTGGCAGGGGAGCGGTCAGCCCCAGCATTTT. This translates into CASSWQGSGQPQHF.

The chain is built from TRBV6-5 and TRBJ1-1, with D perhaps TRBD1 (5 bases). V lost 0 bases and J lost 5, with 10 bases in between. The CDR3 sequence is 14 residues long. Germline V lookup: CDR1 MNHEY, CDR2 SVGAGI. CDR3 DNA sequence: TGTGCCAGCAGTTACTCCGGGGGTGAGACTGAAGCTTTCTTT. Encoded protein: CASSYSGGETEAFF.

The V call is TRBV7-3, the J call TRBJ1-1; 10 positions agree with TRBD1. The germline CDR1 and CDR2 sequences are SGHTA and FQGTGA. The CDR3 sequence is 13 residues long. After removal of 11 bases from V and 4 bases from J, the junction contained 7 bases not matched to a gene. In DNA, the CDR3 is TGTGCCCTTCCGGGACAGGGGAGCACTGAAGCTTTCTTT. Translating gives CALPGQGSTEAFF.

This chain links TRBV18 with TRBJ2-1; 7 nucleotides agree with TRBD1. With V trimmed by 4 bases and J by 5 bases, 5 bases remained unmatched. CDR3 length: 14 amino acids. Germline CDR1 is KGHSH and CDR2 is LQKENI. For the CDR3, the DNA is TGTGCCAGCTCACAAACCGGACAGGACAATGAGCAGTTCTTC. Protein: CASSQTGQDNEQFF.

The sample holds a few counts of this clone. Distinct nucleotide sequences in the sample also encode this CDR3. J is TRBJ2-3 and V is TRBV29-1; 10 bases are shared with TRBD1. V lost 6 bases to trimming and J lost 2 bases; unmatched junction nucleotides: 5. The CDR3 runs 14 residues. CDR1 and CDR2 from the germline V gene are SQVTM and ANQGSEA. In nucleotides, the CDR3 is TGCAGCGTCGGAGGGACAGGGGACACAGATACGCAGTATTTT. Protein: CSVGGTGDTDTQYF.

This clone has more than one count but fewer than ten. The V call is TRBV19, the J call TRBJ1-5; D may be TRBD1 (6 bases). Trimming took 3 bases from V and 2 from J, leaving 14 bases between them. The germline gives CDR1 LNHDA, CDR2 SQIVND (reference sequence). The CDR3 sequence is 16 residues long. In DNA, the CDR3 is TGTGCCAGTAGTATTAGTGGACAGAGAGGCAATCAGCCCCAGCATTTT. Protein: CASSISGQRGNQPQHF. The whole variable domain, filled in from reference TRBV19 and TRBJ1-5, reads DGGITQSPKYLFRKEGQNVTLSCEQNLNHDAMYWYRQDPGQGLRLIYYSQIVNDFQKGDIAEGYSVSREKKESFPLTVTSAQKNPTAFYLCASSISGQRGNQPQHFGDGTRLSIL.

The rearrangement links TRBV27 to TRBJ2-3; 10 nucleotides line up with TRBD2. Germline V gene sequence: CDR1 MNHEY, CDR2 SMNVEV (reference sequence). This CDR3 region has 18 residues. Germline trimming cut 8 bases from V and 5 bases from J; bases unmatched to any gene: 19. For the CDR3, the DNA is TGTGCCAGCTACCCGTGGCTAGCGGGAGAATCTCTCAAAGATACGCAGTATTTT. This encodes CASYPWLAGESLKDTQYF.

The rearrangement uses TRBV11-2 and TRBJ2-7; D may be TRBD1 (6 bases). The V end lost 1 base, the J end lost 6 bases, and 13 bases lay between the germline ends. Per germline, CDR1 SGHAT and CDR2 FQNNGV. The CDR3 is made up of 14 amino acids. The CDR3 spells CASSLGGSGAEQYF. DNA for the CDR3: TGTGCCAGCAGCTTAGGAGGCTCAGGGGCCGAGCAGTACTTC.

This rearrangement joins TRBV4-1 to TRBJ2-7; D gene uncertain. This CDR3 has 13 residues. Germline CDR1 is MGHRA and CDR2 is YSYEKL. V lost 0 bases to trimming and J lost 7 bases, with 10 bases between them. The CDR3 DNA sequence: TGCGCCAGCAGCCAAGACTCTCTACGAGAGCAGTACTTC. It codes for CASSQDSLREQYF.

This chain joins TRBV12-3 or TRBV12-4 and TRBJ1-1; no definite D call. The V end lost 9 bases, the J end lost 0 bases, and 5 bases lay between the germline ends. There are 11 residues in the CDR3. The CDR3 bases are TGTGCCAGTCAGGTGAACACTGAAGCTTTCTTT. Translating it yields CASQVNTEAFF.

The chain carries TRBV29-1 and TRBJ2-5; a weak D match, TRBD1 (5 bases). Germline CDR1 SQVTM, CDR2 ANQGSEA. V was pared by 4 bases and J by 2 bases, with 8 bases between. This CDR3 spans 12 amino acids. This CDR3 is CSVGQIQETQYF. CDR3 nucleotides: TGCAGCGTTGGACAGATTCAAGAGACCCAGTACTTC.